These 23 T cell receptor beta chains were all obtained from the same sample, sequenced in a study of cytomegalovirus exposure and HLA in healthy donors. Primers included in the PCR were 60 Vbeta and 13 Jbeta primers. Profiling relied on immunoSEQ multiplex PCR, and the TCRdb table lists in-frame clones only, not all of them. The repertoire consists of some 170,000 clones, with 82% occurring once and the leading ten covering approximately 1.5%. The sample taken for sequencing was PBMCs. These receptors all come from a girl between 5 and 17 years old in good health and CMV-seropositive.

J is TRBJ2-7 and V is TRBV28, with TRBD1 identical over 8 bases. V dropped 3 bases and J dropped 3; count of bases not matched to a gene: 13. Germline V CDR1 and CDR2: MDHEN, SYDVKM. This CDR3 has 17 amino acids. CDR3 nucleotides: TGTGCCAGCAGTTTTTGGGAAACTCGACAGGGGAGCTACGAGCAGTACTTC. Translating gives CASSFWETRQGSYEQYF.

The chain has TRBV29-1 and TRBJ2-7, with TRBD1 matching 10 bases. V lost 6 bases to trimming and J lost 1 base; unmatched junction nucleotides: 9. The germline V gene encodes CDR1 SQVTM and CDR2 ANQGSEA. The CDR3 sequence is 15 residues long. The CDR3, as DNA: TGCAGCGTCACACCCTGGGACAGGGGATCCTACGAGCAGTACTTC. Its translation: CSVTPWDRGSYEQYF.

The CDR3 sequence is CASRTTEAKNIQYF. DNA of the CDR3: TGCGCCAGCAGGACAACAGAAGCCAAAAACATTCAGTACTTC. The J gene is TRBJ2-4, the V gene TRBV5-1; D uncertain. The V end lost 5 bases, the J end lost 0 bases, and 9 bases lay between the germline ends. The CDR3 runs to 14 residues. The germline gives CDR1 SGHRS, CDR2 YFSETQ.

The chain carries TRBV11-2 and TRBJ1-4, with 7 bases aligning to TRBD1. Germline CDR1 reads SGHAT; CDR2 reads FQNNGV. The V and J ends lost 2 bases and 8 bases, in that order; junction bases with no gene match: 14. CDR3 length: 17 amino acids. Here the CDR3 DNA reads TGTGCCAGCAGCTTATGGCCTAAAGGACAGGAAGGCGAAAAACTGTTTTTT. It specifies CASSLWPKGQEGEKLFF.

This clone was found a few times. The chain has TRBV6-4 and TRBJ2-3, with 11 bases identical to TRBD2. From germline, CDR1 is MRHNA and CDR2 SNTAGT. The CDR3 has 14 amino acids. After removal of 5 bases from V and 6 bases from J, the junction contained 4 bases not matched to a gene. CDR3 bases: TGTGCCAGCAGTTCACTAGCGGGGGAGGATACGCAGTATTTT. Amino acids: CASSSLAGEDTQYF.

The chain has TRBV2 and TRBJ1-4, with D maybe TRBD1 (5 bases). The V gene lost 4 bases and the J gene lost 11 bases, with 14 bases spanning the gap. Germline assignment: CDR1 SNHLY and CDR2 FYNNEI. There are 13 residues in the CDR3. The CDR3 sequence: CASSALGGYKLFF. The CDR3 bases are TGTGCCAGCAGTGCACTGGGGGGATATAAACTGTTTTTT.

CDR3 DNA sequence: TGTGCCTGGAGGGGGACAGGGGGCCAGCCCCAGTACTTC. It yields the protein CAWRGTGGQPQYF. This rearrangement joins TRBV30 to TRBJ2-5; 12 nucleotides agree with TRBD1. The trim removed 3 bases at V and 9 bases at J, leaving 5 bases unmatched. CDR3 length: 13 amino acids. Per germline, CDR1 GTSNPN and CDR2 SVGIG (reference sequence).

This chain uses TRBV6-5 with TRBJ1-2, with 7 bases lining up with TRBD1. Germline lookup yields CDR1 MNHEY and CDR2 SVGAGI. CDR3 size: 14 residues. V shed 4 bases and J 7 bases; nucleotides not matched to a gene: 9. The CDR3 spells CASSSVRGYSGYTF. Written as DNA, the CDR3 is TGTGCCAGCAGTTCAGTCAGGGGGTACTCTGGCTACACCTTC.

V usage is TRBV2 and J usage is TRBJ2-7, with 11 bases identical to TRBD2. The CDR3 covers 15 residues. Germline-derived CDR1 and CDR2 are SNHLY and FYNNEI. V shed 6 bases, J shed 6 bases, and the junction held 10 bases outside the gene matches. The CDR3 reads CASSLLAGGLVEQYF. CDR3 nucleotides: TGTGCCAGCAGCCTTCTAGCGGGAGGACTCGTCGAGCAGTACTTC.

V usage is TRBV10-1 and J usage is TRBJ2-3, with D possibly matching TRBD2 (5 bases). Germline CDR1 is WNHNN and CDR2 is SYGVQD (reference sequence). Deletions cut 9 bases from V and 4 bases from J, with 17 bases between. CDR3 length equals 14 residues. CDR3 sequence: CASSGGSRADTQYF. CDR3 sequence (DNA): TGCGCCAGTTCGGGCGGGTCCCGCGCAGATACGCAGTATTTT.

The CDR3 here is CASSPTPDRGGEKLFF. In DNA, the CDR3 is TGTGCCAGCAGTCCCACCCCGGACAGGGGAGGGGAAAAACTGTTTTTT. The V call is TRBV6-4, the J call TRBJ1-4, with 9 bases lining up with TRBD1. This CDR3 region has 16 residues. V lost 5 bases and J lost 8; bases outside the gene matches: 12. Germline loops: CDR1 MRHNA, CDR2 SNTAGT.

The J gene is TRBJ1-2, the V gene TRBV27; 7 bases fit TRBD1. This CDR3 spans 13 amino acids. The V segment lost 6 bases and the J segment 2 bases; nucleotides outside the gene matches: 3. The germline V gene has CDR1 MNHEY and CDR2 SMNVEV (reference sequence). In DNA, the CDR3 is TGTGCCAGCAGACAACAGGGGAACTATGGCTACACCTTC. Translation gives CASRQQGNYGYTF.

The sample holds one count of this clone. Here the CDR3 DNA reads TGCGCCAGCAGCCAAGGGCTTTCACAGAACTATGGCTACACCTTC. Its protein product is CASSQGLSQNYGYTF. This chain links TRBV4-1 with TRBJ1-2; D not resolved. V was trimmed by 1 base and J by 2 bases, leaving 11 bases between them. The CDR3 sequence is 15 residues long. CDR1 and CDR2 (germline): MGHRA, YSYEKL.

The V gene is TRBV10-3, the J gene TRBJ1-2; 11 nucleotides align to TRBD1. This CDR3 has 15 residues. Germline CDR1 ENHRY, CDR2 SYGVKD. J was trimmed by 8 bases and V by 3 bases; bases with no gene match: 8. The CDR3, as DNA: TGTGCCATCAGTGATTTTGGACAGGGGGCGTTGGGCTACACCTTC. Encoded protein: CAISDFGQGALGYTF.

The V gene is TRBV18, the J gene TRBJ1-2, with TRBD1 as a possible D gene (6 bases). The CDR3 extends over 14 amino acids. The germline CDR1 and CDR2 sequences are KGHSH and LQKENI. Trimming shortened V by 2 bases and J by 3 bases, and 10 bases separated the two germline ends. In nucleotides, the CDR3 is TGTGCCAGCTCACCAGGGGGCTTGGACTATGGCTACACCTTC. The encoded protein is CASSPGGLDYGYTF. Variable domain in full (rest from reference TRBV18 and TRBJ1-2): NAGVMQNPRHLVRRRGQEARLRCSPMKGHSHVYWYRQLPEEGLKFMVYLQKENIIDESGMPKERFSAEFPKEGPSILRIQQVVRGDSAAYFCASSPGGLDYGYTFGSGTRLTVV.

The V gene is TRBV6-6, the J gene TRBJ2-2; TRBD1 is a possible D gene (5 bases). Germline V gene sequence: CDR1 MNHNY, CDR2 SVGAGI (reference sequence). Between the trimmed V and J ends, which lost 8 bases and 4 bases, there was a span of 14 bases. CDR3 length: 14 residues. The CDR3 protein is CASQETDFTGELFF. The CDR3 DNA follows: TGTGCCAGCCAAGAGACAGATTTCACCGGGGAGCTGTTTTTT.

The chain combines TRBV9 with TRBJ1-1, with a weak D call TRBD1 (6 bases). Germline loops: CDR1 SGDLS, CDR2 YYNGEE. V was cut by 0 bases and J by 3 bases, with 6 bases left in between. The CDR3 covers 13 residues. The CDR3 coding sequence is TGTGCCAGCAGCGTAGAGGGGGACACTGAAGCTTTCTTT. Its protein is CASSVEGDTEAFF. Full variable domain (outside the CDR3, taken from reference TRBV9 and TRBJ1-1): DSGVTQTPKHLITATGQRVTLRCSPRSGDLSVYWYQQSLDQGLQFLIQYYNGEERAKGNILERFSAQQFPDLHSELNLSSLELGDSALYFCASSVEGDTEAFFGQGTRLTVV.

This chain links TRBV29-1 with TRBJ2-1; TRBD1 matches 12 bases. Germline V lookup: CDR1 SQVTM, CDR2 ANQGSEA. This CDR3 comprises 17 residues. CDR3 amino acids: CRVMGGIWDRGRKEQFF. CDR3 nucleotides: TGCAGAGTCATGGGCGGGATTTGGGACAGGGGGCGCAAAGAGCAGTTCTTC.

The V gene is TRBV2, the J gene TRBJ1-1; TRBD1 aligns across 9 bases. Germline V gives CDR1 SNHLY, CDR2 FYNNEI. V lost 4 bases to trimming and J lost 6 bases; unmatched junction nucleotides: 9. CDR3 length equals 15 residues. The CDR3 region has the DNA TGTGCCAGCAGTGCAACAGGGGGCCAGTACTCTGAAGCTTTCTTT. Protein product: CASSATGGQYSEAFF.

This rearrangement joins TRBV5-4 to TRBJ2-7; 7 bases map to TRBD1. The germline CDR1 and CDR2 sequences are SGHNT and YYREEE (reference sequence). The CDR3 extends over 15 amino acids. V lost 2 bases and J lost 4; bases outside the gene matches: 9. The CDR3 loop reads CASSLGDRERYEQYF. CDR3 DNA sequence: TGTGCCAGCAGCTTAGGCGACAGGGAGCGATACGAGCAGTACTTC.

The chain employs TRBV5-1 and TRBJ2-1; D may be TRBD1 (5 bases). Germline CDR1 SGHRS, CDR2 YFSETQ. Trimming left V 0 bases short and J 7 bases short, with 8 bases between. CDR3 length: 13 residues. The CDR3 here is CASSLATVNEQFF. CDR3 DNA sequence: TGCGCCAGCAGCTTGGCGACAGTAAATGAGCAGTTCTTC.

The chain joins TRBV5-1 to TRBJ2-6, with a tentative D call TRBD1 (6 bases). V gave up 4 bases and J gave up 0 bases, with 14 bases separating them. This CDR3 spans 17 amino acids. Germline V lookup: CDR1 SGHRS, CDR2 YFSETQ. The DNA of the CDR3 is TGCGCCAGCAGCACCACGGGACACCTCTCTGGGGCCAACGTCCTGACTTTC. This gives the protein CASSTTGHLSGANVLTF.

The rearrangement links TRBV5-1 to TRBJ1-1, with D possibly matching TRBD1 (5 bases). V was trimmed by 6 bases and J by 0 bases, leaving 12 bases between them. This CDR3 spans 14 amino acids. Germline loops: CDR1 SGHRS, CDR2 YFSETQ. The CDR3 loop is CASTVDRMNTEAFF. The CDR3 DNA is TGCGCCAGCACCGTCGACAGAATGAACACTGAAGCTTTCTTT.